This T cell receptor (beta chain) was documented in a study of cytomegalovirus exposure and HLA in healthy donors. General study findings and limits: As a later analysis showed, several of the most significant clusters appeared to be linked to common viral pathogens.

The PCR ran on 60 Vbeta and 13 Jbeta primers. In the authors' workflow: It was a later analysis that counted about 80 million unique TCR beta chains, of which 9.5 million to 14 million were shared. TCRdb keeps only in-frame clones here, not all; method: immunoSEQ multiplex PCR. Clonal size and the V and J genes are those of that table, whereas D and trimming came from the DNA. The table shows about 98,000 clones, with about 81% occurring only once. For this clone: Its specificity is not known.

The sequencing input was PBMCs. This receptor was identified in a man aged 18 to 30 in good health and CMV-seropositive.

The CDR3: CASSLEGEDNSPLHF. CDR3 bases: TGCGCCAGCAGCTTGGAAGGGGAGGATAATTCACCCCTCCACTTT. The J gene is TRBJ1-6, the V gene TRBV5-1; D might be TRBD1 (5 bases). The germline CDR1 and CDR2 sequences are SGHRS and YFSETQ. V lost 0 bases and J lost 5, with 9 bases in between. The CDR3 is 15 residues long.